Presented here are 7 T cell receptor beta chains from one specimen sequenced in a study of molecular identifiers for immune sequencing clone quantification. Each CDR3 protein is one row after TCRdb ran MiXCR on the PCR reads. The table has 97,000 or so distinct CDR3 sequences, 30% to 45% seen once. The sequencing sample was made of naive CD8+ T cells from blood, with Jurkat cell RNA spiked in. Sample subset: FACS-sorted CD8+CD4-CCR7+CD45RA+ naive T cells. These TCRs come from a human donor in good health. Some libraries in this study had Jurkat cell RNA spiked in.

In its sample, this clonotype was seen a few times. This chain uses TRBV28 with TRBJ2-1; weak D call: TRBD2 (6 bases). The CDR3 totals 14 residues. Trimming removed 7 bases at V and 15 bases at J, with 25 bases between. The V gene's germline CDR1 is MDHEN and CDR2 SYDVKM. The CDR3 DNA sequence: TGTGCCAGCACCCCGGGACTGGGTTTTGCCCGTTGGTTCTTC. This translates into CASTPGLGFARWFF. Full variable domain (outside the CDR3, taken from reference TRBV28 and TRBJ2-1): DVKVTQSSRYLVKRTGEKVFLECVQDMDHENMFWYRQDPGLGLRLIYFSYDVKMKEKGDIPEGYSVSREKKERFSLILESASTNQTSMYLCASTPGLGFARWFFGPGTRLTVL.

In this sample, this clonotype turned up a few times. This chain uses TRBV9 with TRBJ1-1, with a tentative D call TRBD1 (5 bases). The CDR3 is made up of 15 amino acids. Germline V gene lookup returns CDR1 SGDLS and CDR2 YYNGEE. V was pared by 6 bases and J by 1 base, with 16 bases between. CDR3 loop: CASTDEGNGNTEAFF. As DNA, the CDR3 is TGTGCCAGCACCGACGAGGGGAATGGGAACACTGAAGCTTTCTTT. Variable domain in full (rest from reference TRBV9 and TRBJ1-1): DSGVTQTPKHLITATGQRVTLRCSPRSGDLSVYWYQQSLDQGLQFLIQYYNGEERAKGNILERFSAQQFPDLHSELNLSSLELGDSALYFCASTDEGNGNTEAFFGQGTRLTVV.

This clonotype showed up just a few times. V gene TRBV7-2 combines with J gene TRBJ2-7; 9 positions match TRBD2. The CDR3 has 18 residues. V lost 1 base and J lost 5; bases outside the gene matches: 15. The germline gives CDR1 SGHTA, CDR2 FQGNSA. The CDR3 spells CASSLGPLELAGPHEQYF. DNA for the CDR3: TGTGCCAGCAGCTTAGGCCCCCTCGAGCTAGCGGGACCCCACGAGCAGTACTTC.

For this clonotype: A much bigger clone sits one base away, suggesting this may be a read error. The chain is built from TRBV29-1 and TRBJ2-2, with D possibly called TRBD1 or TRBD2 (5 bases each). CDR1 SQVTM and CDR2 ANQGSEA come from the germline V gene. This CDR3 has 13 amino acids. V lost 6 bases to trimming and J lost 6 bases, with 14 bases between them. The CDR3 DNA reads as TGCAGCGTGGGACGGCGAAACGCCGGGGAGCTGTTTTTT. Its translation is CSVGRRNAGELFF.

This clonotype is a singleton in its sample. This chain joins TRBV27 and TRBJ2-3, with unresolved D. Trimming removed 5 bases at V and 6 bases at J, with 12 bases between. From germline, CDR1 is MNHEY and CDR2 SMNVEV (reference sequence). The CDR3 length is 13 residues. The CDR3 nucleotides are TGTGCCAGCAGTATTAGCTTTTGGGATACGCAGTATTTT. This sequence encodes CASSISFWDTQYF.

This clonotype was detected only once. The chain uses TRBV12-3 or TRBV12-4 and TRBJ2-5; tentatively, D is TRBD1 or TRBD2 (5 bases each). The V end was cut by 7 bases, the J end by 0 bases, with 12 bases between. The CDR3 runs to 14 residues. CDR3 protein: CASISGPYQETQYF. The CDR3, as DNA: TGTGCCAGCATTTCGGGACCGTACCAAGAGACCCAGTACTTC.

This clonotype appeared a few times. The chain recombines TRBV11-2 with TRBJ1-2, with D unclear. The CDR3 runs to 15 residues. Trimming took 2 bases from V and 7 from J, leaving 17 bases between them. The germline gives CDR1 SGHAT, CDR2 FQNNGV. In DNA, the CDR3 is TGTGCCAGCAGCTTATCGTGGGCAGTACCCCCTGGCTACACCTTC. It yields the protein CASSLSWAVPPGYTF.